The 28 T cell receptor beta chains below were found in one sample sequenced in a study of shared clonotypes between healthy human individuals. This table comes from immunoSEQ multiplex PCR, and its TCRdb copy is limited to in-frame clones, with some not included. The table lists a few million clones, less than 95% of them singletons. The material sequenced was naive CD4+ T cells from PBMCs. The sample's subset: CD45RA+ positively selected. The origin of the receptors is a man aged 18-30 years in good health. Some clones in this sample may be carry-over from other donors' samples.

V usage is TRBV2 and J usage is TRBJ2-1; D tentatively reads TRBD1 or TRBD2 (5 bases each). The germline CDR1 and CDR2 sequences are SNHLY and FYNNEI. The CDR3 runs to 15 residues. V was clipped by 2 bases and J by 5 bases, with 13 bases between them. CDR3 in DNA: TGTGCCAGCAGTGAACAGGGACGTAGACACAATGAGCAGTTCTTC. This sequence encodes CASSEQGRRHNEQFF. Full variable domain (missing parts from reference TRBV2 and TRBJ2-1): EPEVTQTPSHQVTQMGQEVILRCVPISNHLYFYWYRQILGQKVEFLVSFYNNEISEKSEIFDDQFSVERPDGSNFTLKIRSTKLEDSAMYFCASSEQGRRHNEQFFGPGTRLTVL.

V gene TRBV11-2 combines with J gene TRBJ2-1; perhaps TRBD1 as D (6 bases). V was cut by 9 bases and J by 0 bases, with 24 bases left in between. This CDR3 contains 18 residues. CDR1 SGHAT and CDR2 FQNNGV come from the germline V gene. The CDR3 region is CASQYLQGDRSSYNEQFF. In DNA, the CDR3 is TGTGCCAGTCAGTACTTACAGGGAGACCGTAGCTCCTACAATGAGCAGTTCTTC.

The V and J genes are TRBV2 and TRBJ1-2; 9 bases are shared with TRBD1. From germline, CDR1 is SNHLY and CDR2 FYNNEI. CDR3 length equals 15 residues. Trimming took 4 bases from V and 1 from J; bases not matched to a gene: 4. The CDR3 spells CASSVGQGHNYGYTF. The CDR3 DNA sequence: TGTGCCAGCAGTGTGGGACAGGGACATAACTATGGCTACACCTTC.

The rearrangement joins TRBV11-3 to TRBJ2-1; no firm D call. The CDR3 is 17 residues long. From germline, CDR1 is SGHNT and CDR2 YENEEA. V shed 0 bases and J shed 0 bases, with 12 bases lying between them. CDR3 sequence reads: CASSLDTTRSSYNEQFF. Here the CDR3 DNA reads TGTGCCAGCAGCTTAGATACGACCCGGAGCTCCTACAATGAGCAGTTCTTC.

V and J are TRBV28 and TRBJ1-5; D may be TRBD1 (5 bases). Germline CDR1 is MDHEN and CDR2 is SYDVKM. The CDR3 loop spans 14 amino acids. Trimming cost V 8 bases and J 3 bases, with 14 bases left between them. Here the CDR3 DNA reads TGTGCCAGCGGTGAGGGGCTCTACAATCAGCCCCAGCATTTT. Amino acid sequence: CASGEGLYNQPQHF.

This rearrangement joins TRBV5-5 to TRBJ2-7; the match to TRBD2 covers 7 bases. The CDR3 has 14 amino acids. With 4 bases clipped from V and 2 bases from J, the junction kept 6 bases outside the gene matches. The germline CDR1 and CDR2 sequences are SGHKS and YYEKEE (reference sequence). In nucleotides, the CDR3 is TGTGCCAGCAGCGGAAGGGCGGGGGCCTACGAGCAGTACTTC. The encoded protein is CASSGRAGAYEQYF.

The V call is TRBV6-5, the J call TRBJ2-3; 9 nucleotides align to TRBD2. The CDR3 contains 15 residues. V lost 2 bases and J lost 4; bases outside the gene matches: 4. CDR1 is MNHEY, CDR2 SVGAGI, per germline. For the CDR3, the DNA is TGTGCCAGCAGTTACGTAGCGGGAGAGGCAGATACGCAGTATTTT. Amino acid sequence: CASSYVAGEADTQYF.

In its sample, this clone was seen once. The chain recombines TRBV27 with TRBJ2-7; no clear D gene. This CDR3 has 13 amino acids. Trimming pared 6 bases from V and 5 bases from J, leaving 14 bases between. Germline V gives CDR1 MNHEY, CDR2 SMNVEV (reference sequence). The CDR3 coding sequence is TGTGCCAGCAGGCGCCTTGGTGTTCACGAGCAGTACTTC. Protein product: CASRRLGVHEQYF.

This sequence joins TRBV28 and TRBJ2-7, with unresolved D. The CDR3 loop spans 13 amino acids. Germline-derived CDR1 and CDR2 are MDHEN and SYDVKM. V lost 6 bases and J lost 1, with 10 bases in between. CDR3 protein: CASSPPKSYEQYF. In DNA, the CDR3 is TGTGCCAGCAGCCCCCCAAAATCCTACGAGCAGTACTTC.

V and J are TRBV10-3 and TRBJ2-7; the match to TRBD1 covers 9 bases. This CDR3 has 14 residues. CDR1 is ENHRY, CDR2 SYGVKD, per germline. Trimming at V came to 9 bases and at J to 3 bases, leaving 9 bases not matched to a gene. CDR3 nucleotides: TGTGCCATACGGATCGGGACAGGGAGCTACGAGCAGTACTTC. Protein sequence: CAIRIGTGSYEQYF.

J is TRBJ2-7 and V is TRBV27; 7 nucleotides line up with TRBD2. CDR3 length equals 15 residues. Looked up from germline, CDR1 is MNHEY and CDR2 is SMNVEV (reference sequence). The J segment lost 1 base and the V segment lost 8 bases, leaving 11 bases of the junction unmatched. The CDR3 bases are TGTGCCAGCGCGGGAGTTGATAATTTGTCCTACGAGCAGTACTTC. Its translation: CASAGVDNLSYEQYF.

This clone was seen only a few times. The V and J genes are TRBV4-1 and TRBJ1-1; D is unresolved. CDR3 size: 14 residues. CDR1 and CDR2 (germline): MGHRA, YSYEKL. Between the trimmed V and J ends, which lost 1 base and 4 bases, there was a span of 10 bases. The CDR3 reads CASSQVGISTEAFF. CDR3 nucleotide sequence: TGCGCCAGCAGCCAAGTGGGCATTAGCACTGAAGCTTTCTTT.

The CDR3 DNA follows: TGTGCCAGCAGTGACCCGGCTAGCGGGATCAATGAGCAGTTCTTC. This encodes CASSDPASGINEQFF. The chain carries TRBV6-4 and TRBJ2-1, with 9 bases that match TRBD2. V shed 2 bases, J shed 6 bases, and the junction held 5 bases outside the gene matches. CDR1 and CDR2 from the germline V gene are MRHNA and SNTAGT. CDR3 length: 15 amino acids.

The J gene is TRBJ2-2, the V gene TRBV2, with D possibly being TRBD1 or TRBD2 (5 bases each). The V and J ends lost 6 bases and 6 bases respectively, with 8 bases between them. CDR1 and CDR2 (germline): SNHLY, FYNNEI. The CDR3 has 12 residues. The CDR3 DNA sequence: TGTGCCAGCAGCAGGGACGCCGGGGAGCTGTTTTTT. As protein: CASSRDAGELFF.

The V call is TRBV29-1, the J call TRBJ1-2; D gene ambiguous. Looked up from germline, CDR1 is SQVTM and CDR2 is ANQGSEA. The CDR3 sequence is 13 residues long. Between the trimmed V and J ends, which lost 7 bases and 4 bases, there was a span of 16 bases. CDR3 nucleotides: TGCAGCGCCGAAAGGTTAGGAGCCTATGGCTACACCTTC. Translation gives CSAERLGAYGYTF.

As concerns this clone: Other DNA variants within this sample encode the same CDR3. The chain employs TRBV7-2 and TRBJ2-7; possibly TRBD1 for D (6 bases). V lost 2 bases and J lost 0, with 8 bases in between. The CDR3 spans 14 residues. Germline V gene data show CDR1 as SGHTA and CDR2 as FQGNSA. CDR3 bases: TGTGCCAGCAGCTTAACAGGGAGCTCCTACGAGCAGTACTTC. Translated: CASSLTGSSYEQYF. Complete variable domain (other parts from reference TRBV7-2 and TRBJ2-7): GAGVSQSPSNKVTEKGKDVELRCDPISGHTALYWYRQSLGQGLEFLIYFQGNSAPDKSGLPSDRFSAERTGGSVSTLTIQRTQQEDSAVYLCASSLTGSSYEQYFGPGTRLTVT.

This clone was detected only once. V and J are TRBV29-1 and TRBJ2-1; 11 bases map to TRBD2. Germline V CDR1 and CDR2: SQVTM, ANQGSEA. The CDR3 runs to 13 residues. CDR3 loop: CIGTSGTHNEQFF. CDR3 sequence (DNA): TGCATTGGGACTAGCGGAACCCACAATGAGCAGTTCTTC.

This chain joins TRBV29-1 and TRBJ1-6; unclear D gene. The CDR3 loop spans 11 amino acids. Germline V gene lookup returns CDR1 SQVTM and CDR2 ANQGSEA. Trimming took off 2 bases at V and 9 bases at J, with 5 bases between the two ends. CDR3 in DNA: TGCAGCGTTGAAAATAGTTCACCCCTCCACTTT. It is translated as CSVENSSPLHF.

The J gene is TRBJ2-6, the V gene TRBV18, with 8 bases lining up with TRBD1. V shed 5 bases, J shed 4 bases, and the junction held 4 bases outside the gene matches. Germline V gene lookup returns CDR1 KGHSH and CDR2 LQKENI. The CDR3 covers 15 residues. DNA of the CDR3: TGTGCCAGCTCATCGCAGGGGGCCGGGGCCAACGTCCTGACTTTC. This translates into CASSSQGAGANVLTF.

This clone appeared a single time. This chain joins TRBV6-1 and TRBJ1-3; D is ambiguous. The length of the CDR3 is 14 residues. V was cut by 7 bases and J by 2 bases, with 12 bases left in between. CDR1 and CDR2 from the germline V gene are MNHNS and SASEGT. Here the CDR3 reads CASTTRLPGNTIYF. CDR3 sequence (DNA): TGTGCCAGCACTACTAGACTCCCTGGAAACACCATATATTTT.

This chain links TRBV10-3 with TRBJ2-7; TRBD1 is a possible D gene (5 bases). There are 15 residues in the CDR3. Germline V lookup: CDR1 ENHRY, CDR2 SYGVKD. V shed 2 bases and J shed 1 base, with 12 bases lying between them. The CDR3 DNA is TGTGCCATCAGTGAGGCCCGGACACAATCCTACGAGCAGTACTTC. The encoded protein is CAISEARTQSYEQYF.

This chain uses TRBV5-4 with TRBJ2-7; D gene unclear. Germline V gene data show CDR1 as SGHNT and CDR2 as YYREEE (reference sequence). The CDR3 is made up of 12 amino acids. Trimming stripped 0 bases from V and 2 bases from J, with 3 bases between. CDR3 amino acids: CASSLETYEQYF. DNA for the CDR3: TGTGCCAGCAGCTTGGAAACCTACGAGCAGTACTTC.

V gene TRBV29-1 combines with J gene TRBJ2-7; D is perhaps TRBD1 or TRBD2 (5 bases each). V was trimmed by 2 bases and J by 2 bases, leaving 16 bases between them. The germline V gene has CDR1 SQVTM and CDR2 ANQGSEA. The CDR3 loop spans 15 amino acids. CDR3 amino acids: CSVELSGTPTYEQYF. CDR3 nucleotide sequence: TGCAGCGTTGAACTATCCGGGACGCCAACCTACGAGCAGTACTTC.

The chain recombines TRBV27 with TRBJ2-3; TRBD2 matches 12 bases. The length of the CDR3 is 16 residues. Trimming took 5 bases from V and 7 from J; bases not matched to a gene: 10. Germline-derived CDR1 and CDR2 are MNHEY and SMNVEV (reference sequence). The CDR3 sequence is CASSPKTSGSLYTQYF. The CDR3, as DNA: TGTGCCAGCAGTCCCAAGACTAGCGGGAGTCTATATACGCAGTATTTT.

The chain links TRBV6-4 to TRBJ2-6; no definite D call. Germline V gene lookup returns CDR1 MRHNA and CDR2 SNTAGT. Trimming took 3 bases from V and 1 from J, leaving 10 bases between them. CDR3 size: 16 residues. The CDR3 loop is CASSDTRPSGANVLTF. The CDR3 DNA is TGTGCCAGCAGTGATACCAGACCGTCTGGGGCCAACGTCCTGACTTTC.

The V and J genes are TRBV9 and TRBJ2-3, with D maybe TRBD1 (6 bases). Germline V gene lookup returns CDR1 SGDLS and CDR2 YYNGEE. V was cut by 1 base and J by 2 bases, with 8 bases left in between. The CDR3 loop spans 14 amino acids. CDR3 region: CASSVRTDTDTQYF. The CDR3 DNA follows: TGTGCCAGCAGCGTACGGACAGACACAGATACGCAGTATTTT.

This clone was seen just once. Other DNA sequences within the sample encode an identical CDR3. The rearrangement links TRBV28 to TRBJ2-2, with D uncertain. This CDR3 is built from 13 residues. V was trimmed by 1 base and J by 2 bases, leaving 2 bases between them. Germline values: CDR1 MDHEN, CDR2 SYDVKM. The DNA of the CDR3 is TGTGCCAGCAGTTTATCCAACACCGGGGAGCTGTTTTTT. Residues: CASSLSNTGELFF.

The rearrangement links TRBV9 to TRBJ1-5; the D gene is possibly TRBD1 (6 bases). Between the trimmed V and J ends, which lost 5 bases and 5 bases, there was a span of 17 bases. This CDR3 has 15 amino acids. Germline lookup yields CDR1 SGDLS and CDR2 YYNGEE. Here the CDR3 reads CASSSDGGGHQPQHF. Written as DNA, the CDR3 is TGTGCCAGCAGTTCCGACGGGGGCGGTCATCAGCCCCAGCATTTT.